Below, 18 T cell receptor beta chains from the same sample are listed, as sequenced in a study of radiotherapy plus CTLA-4 blockade in lung cancer. TCRdb's copy holds only in-frame clones and misses some; the assay was immunoSEQ multiplex PCR. The profile covers under 95,000 clones, with approximately 80% appearing a single time and approximately 0.8% taken by the ten largest. The sequencing here drew on peripheral blood, taken from a patient treated with radiotherapy plus ipilimumab. The receptor source for this set is a human donor with non-small cell lung cancer who had stable disease on radiotherapy plus ipilimumab.

This chain uses TRBV19 with TRBJ1-5; no clear D gene. The germline gives CDR1 LNHDA, CDR2 SQIVND (reference sequence). V lost 3 bases and J lost 7, with 10 bases in between. The CDR3 contains 13 residues. This CDR3 is CASSIGVSQPQHF. The CDR3 nucleotides read TGTGCCAGTAGTATTGGGGTAAGCCAGCCCCAGCATTTT. Full variable domain (outside the CDR3, taken from reference TRBV19 and TRBJ1-5): DGGITQSPKYLFRKEGQNVTLSCEQNLNHDAMYWYRQDPGQGLRLIYYSQIVNDFQKGDIAEGYSVSREKKESFPLTVTSAQKNPTAFYLCASSIGVSQPQHFGDGTRLSIL.

V and J are TRBV30 and TRBJ1-1, with D possibly being TRBD1 (5 bases). Germline V lookup: CDR1 GTSNPN, CDR2 SVGIG (reference sequence). The CDR3 extends over 13 amino acids. The V end was cut by 0 bases, the J end by 1 base, with 6 bases between. The CDR3 reads CAWSVQANTEAFF. CDR3 sequence (DNA): TGTGCCTGGAGTGTACAGGCGAACACTGAAGCTTTCTTT.

V and J are TRBV9 and TRBJ2-3, with 14 nucleotides matching TRBD2. CDR1 SGDLS and CDR2 YYNGEE come from the germline V gene. The J segment lost 9 bases and the V segment lost 1 base, leaving 7 bases of the junction unmatched. This CDR3 is 16 amino acids long. CDR3 in amino acids: CASSVNPGLAGVTQYF. The CDR3, as DNA: TGTGCCAGCAGCGTAAACCCGGGACTAGCGGGAGTGACGCAGTATTTT.

V and J are TRBV7-9 and TRBJ2-5, with 12 bases that match TRBD2. This CDR3 region has 17 residues. CDR1 SEHNR and CDR2 FQNEAQ come from the germline V gene (reference sequence). V lost 4 bases to trimming and J lost 3 bases; unmatched junction nucleotides: 9. The CDR3 nucleotides are TGTGCCAGCAGCTCGCGACTAGCGGGAGCAAACAAAGAGACCCAGTACTTC. It encodes CASSSRLAGANKETQYF.

This chain connects TRBV6-5 to TRBJ2-7, with a tentative D call TRBD1 (7 bases). With 6 bases removed from V and 3 bases from J, the gap between germline ends came to 15 bases. There are 14 residues in the CDR3. The germline V gene has CDR1 MNHEY and CDR2 SVGAGI. CDR3 region: CASRRDRQIYEQYF. The CDR3 DNA reads TGTGCCAGCAGGCGGGACAGACAGATCTACGAGCAGTACTTC.

The rearrangement links TRBV29-1 to TRBJ1-1; D is ambiguous. The CDR3 has 13 residues. Germline-derived CDR1 and CDR2 are SQVTM and ANQGSEA. Trimming took off 6 bases at V and 0 bases at J, with 11 bases between the two ends. The CDR3 nucleotides are TGCAGCGTCCAAACTGGGATGAACACTGAAGCTTTCTTT. It yields the protein CSVQTGMNTEAFF.

The rearrangement uses TRBV15 and TRBJ2-7, with a possible D match to TRBD2 (5 bases). The CDR3 extends over 15 amino acids. Per the germline V gene, CDR1 is LNHNV and CDR2 is YYDKDF (reference sequence). V gave up 0 bases and J gave up 3 bases, with 12 bases separating them. Here the CDR3 reads CATSRDKRAVYEQYF. CDR3 in DNA: TGTGCCACCAGCAGAGATAAGAGGGCTGTCTACGAGCAGTACTTC.

This clone was found a few times. Written as DNA, the CDR3 is TGTGCCAGCTCACCGACGGTTAGCTCCTACGAGCAGTACTTC. As protein: CASSPTVSSYEQYF. The V call is TRBV18, the J call TRBJ2-7, with D unclear. CDR3 length equals 14 residues. V was trimmed by 3 bases and J by 0 bases, leaving 9 bases between them. The V gene's germline CDR1 is KGHSH and CDR2 LQKENI.

This clone has only one observation. The V gene is TRBV7-6, the J gene TRBJ2-1; 12 bases line up with TRBD2. The V segment lost 0 bases and the J segment 9 bases; nucleotides outside the gene matches: 6. Germline loops: CDR1 SGHVS, CDR2 FNYEAQ. The length of the CDR3 is 16 residues. The CDR3 loop reads CASSLARASGRAEQFF. CDR3 DNA sequence: TGTGCCAGCAGCTTAGCTCGGGCTAGCGGGAGGGCTGAGCAGTTCTTC. The variable domain in full, completed from reference TRBV7-6 and TRBJ2-1, reads GAGVSQSPRYKVTKRGQDVALRCDPISGHVSLYWYRQALGQGPEFLTYFNYEAQQDKSGLPNDRFSAERPEGSISTLTIQRTEQRDSAMYRCASSLARASGRAEQFFGPGTRLTVL.

This chain connects TRBV4-1 to TRBJ2-3, with 10 bases identical to TRBD2. There are 16 residues in the CDR3. Germline CDR1 reads MGHRA; CDR2 reads YSYEKL. The ends lost 4 bases at V and 0 bases at J; junction bases unmatched: 4. For the CDR3, the DNA is TGCGCCAGCAGCCTCTTAGCGGGGGGCAGCACAGATACGCAGTATTTT. Amino acid sequence: CASSLLAGGSTDTQYF.

The J gene is TRBJ2-7, the V gene TRBV6-6; D ambiguous. Trimming stripped 5 bases from V and 6 bases from J, with 11 bases between. Germline V lookup: CDR1 MNHNY, CDR2 SVGAGI (reference sequence). CDR3 length: 12 residues. The CDR3 DNA reads TGTGCCAGCAGTCAGACTCGCAGCGAGCAGTACTTC. It translates to CASSQTRSEQYF.

V gene TRBV11-2 combines with J gene TRBJ2-1; TRBD1 might be the D (6 bases). V was clipped by 1 base and J by 3 bases, with 13 bases between them. This CDR3 comprises 16 residues. In germline, CDR1 is SGHAT, CDR2 FQNNGV. The CDR3 spells CASSLGGRGNYNEQFF. CDR3 DNA: TGTGCCAGCAGCTTAGGAGGCAGGGGTAACTACAATGAGCAGTTCTTC. Variable domain in full (rest from reference TRBV11-2 and TRBJ2-1): EAGVAQSPRYKIIEKRQSVAFWCNPISGHATLYWYQQILGQGPKLLIQFQNNGVVDDSQLPKDRFSAERLKGVDSTLKIQPAKLEDSAVYLCASSLGGRGNYNEQFFGPGTRLTVL.

The chain uses TRBV10-3 and TRBJ2-3; TRBD2 might be the D (7 bases). Trimming removed 9 bases at V and 0 bases at J, with 19 bases between. The CDR3 covers 16 residues. Germline-derived CDR1 and CDR2 are ENHRY and SYGVKD. The chain's CDR3 is CAMGRGRDGSTDTQYF. CDR3 DNA sequence: TGTGCCATGGGGCGGGGGCGCGATGGTAGCACAGATACGCAGTATTTT.

The chain joins TRBV14 to TRBJ1-6; D not resolved. Germline V CDR1 and CDR2: SGHDN, FVKESK. V was clipped by 4 bases and J by 4 bases, with 8 bases between them. This CDR3 has 14 residues. CDR3 nucleotide sequence: TGTGCCAGCAGCCCCGGACGGTATAATTCACCCCTCCACTTT. Translated: CASSPGRYNSPLHF.

This rearrangement joins TRBV2 to TRBJ2-7; TRBD2 aligns across 9 bases. Germline loops: CDR1 SNHLY, CDR2 FYNNEI. This CDR3 is 13 amino acids long. V dropped 9 bases and J dropped 6; count of bases not matched to a gene: 9. The CDR3 region is CASGGGALSEQYF. DNA for the CDR3: TGTGCCAGTGGCGGGGGGGCCTTGAGCGAGCAGTACTTC.

The J gene is TRBJ2-7, the V gene TRBV12-2; the DNA was not compared with TRBD2, the D call given in the table. TRBV12-2 is assigned pseudogene status. The CDR3 contains 17 residues. The CDR3 bases are TGTGCAAGTCGCTTAGTACTAGCGGGGGGCCCTTCCTACGAGCAGTACTTC. Translating it yields CASRLVLAGGPSYEQYF.

The chain links TRBV7-2 to TRBJ1-6; weak D call: TRBD1 (5 bases). V lost 3 bases and J lost 11, with 20 bases in between. This CDR3 has 16 residues. Germline V gene sequence: CDR1 SGHTA, CDR2 FQGNSA. The CDR3: CASSLGTAATKPPLHF. The CDR3 coding sequence is TGTGCCAGCAGCTTGGGGACGGCTGCGACAAAACCACCCCTCCACTTT.

The V and J genes are TRBV4-1 and TRBJ1-4; the D gene is possibly TRBD1 (6 bases). V was pared by 5 bases and J by 4 bases, with 11 bases between. The CDR3 contains 14 residues. CDR1 is MGHRA, CDR2 YSYEKL, per germline. CDR3 sequence: CASSLQGYNEKLFF. The CDR3 nucleotides are TGCGCCAGCAGCTTACAGGGATATAATGAAAAACTGTTTTTT.